The T cell receptor (beta chain) described here comes from a study of human T cells and chemical hapten exposure. General study results and limits: The study found expanded TCRs formed significantly more large CDR3 similarity clusters than controls.

This clonotype was seen at least ten times. Its antigen is currently unknown. Time point defined: pre-sensitization, week 0. The treatment: therapeutic diphenylcyclopropenone sensitization with weekly scalp DPC. RNA extraction used unfractionated whole blood as the source of total RNA. One entry per CDR3 protein results from TCRdb running MiXCR on the RACE reads. The data hold around 56,000 distinct CDR3 sequences, with approximately 9.9% observed a single time. This receptor was identified in a man between 40 and 49 years old with alopecia areata. Some clones in this sample may be carry-over from other donors' samples. The sample was whole blood, taken in connection with sensitization to the hapten diphenylcyclopropenone (DPC).

Here the CDR3 DNA reads TGCAGCGTTGCCAGGGACAGGGGGCGAGGCGGGGAGCTGTTTTTT. It yields the protein CSVARDRGRGGELFF. The rearrangement uses TRBV29-1 and TRBJ2-2; 12 nucleotides align to TRBD1. The junction had 7 bases not matched to a gene; V was cut back by 4 bases and J by 7 bases. CDR3 length: 15 residues. Germline CDR1 is SQVTM and CDR2 is ANQGSEA.